This record looks at one TCR beta chain sequence and its context. What it binds is not known. The repertoire was sequenced with immunoSEQ multiplex PCR; TCRdb's copy has only in-frame clones and lacks some. The data hold under 100,000 clones, with about 95% observed a single time. This specimen belongs to a study of graft-versus-host responses after intestinal transplantation. Study observations and caveats: Elevated graft-versus-host to host-versus-graft clonal ratios in allografts were recorded for patients with graft-donor T cell macrochimerism.

Trimming stripped 8 bases from V and 4 bases from J, with 18 bases between. This CDR3 region has 16 residues. Germline CDR1 and CDR2: MNHEY and SMNVEV (reference sequence). The sequence derives from a human donor who was the organ donor for an intestinal transplant. The sample in question was unstimulated CD4+ T cells sorted from spleen or lymph node cells, obtained before transplant. V and J are TRBV27 and TRBJ2-6; maybe TRBD1 (6 bases). CDR3 nucleotide sequence: TGTGCCAGCGCAGGACAGAGGTCCCAGGGGGCCAACGTCCTGACTTTC. Translation gives CASAGQRSQGANVLTF.